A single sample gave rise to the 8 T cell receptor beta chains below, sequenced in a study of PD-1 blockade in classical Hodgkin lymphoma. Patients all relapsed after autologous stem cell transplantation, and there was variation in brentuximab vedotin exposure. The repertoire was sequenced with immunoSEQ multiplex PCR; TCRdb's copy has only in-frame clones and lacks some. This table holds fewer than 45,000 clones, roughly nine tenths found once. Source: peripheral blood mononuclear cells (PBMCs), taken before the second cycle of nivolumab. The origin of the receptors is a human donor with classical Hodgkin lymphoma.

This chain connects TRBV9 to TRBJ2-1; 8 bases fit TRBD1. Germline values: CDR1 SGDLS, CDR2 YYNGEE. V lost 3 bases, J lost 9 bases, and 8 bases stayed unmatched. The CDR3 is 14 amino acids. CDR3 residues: CASSAWDRSFEQFF. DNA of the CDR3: TGTGCCAGCAGCGCCTGGGACAGGTCCTTTGAGCAGTTCTTC.

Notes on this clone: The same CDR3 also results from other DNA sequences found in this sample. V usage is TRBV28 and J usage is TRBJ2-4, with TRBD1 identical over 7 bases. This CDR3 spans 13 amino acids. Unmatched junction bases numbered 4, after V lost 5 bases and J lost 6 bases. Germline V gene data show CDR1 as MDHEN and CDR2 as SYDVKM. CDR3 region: CASSPGQRNIQYF. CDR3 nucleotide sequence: TGTGCCAGCAGTCCGGGACAGAGAAACATTCAGTACTTC.

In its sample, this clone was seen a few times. The CDR3 loop reads CASRQVGSYEQYF. The CDR3 DNA follows: TGCGCCAGCAGACAGGTTGGTAGTTACGAGCAGTACTTC. This chain joins TRBV5-1 and TRBJ2-7; D may be TRBD1 (5 bases). Germline V gives CDR1 SGHRS, CDR2 YFSETQ. CDR3 length: 13 amino acids. Trimming removed 5 bases from V and 4 bases from J, with 13 bases in between.

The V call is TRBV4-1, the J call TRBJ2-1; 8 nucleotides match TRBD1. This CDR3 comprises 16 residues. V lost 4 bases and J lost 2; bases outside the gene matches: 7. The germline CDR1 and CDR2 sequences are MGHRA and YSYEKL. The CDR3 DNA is TGCGCCAGCAGCCCCAATGAGGACAGGGCCTACAATGAGCAGTTCTTC. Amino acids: CASSPNEDRAYNEQFF.

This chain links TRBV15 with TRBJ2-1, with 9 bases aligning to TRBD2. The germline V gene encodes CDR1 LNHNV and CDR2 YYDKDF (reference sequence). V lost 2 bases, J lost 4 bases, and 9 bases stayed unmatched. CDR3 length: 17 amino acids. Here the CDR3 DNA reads TGTGCCACCAGCAGACTAGCGGGAACAGCTGCGTACAATGAGCAGTTCTTC. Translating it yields CATSRLAGTAAYNEQFF.

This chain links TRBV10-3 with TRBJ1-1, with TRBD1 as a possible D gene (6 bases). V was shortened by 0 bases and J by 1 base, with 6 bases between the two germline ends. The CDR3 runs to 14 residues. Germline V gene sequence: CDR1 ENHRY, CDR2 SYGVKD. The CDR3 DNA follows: TGTGCCATCAGTGAGTCGACAGGGAACACTGAAGCTTTCTTT. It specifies CAISESTGNTEAFF.

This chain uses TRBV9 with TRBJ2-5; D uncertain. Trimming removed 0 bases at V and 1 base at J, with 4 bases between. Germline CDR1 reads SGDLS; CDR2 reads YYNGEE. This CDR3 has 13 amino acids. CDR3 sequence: CASSVDIQETQYF. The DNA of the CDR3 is TGTGCCAGCAGCGTAGACATCCAAGAGACCCAGTACTTC. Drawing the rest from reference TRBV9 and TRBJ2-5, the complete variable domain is DSGVTQTPKHLITATGQRVTLRCSPRSGDLSVYWYQQSLDQGLQFLIQYYNGEERAKGNILERFSAQQFPDLHSELNLSSLELGDSALYFCASSVDIQETQYFGPGTRLLVL.

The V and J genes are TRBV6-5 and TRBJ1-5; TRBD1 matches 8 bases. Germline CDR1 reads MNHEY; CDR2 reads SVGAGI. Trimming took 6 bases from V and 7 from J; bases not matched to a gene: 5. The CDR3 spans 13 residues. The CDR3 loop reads CASRDRVGQPQHF. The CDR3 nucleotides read TGTGCCAGCAGGGACAGGGTAGGCCAGCCCCAGCATTTT.